The 24 T cell receptor beta chains below all came from one sample that was sequenced in a study of shared clonotypes between healthy human individuals. Assay used: immunoSEQ multiplex PCR; TCRdb lists only in-frame clones, some missing. The sample records 650,000 to 800,000 clones, around 77% being singletons. The material sequenced was memory CD4+ T cells sorted from blood. As for subset: CD45RA-negative fraction. The origin of the receptors is a woman in her 30s in good health.

The V gene is TRBV5-5, the J gene TRBJ2-1; D is possibly TRBD1 (6 bases). Trimming stripped 4 bases from V and 10 bases from J, with 9 bases between. This CDR3 has 11 residues. Per germline, CDR1 SGHKS and CDR2 YYEKEE (reference sequence). The chain's CDR3 is CASSRTAEQFF. In nucleotides, the CDR3 is TGTGCCAGCAGCCGGACAGCCGAGCAGTTCTTC.

The rearrangement uses TRBV9 and TRBJ2-3, with 9 bases that match TRBD2. The V segment lost 0 bases and the J segment 3 bases; nucleotides outside the gene matches: 2. CDR1 and CDR2 from the germline V gene are SGDLS and YYNGEE. The CDR3 runs 15 residues. CDR3 in amino acids: CASSVASGITDTQYF. CDR3 nucleotide sequence: TGTGCCAGCAGCGTAGCTAGCGGGATAACAGATACGCAGTATTTT. The complete variable domain, with remaining parts taken from reference TRBV9 and TRBJ2-3, reads DSGVTQTPKHLITATGQRVTLRCSPRSGDLSVYWYQQSLDQGLQFLIQYYNGEERAKGNILERFSAQQFPDLHSELNLSSLELGDSALYFCASSVASGITDTQYFGPGTRLTVL.

Many counts were recorded for this clone. The J gene is TRBJ2-1, the V gene TRBV5-4, with 8 nucleotides matching TRBD2. Germline values: CDR1 SGHNT, CDR2 YYREEE (reference sequence). The CDR3 consists of 16 residues. V trimming: 6 bases; J trimming: 1 base; junction bases outside the gene matches: 9. The CDR3 here is CASTSGAGGSYNEQFF. The CDR3 region has the DNA TGTGCCAGCACCTCTGGGGCGGGAGGTTCCTACAATGAGCAGTTCTTC.

Many counts were recorded for this clone. The V and J genes are TRBV4-2 and TRBJ1-1; 7 nucleotides agree with TRBD1. The junction had 9 bases not matched to a gene; V was cut back by 4 bases and J by 4 bases. Germline V lookup: CDR1 LGHNA, CDR2 YNFKEQ. This CDR3 has 15 amino acids. CDR3 in DNA: TGTGCCAGCAGCCCACAGGGGAGAGGGGGCACTGAAGCTTTCTTT. Its translation: CASSPQGRGGTEAFF.

The chain uses TRBV6-6 and TRBJ2-7; D call uncertain. CDR1 MNHNY and CDR2 SVGAGI come from the germline V gene (reference sequence). The CDR3 totals 14 residues. Trimming removed 6 bases from V and 0 bases from J, with 12 bases in between. As DNA, the CDR3 is TGTGCCAGCAGCTTTCAAGGAGACTCCTACGAGCAGTACTTC. Its translation: CASSFQGDSYEQYF.

The gene calls are TRBV19 and TRBJ2-7; TRBD2 agrees at 11 bases. V gave up 2 bases and J gave up 6 bases; unmatched junction bases: 3. Germline V gives CDR1 LNHDA, CDR2 SQIVND (reference sequence). The CDR3 loop spans 14 amino acids. CDR3 residues: CASSISLAGGEQYF. The CDR3, as DNA: TGTGCCAGTAGTATATCTCTAGCGGGAGGCGAGCAGTACTTC.

This chain uses TRBV5-1 with TRBJ2-3, with 11 bases aligning to TRBD2. The CDR3 loop spans 14 amino acids. V shed 4 bases and J 7 bases; nucleotides not matched to a gene: 5. CDR1 SGHRS and CDR2 YFSETQ come from the germline V gene. This chain's CDR3 is CASSPGTSGHTQYF. As DNA, the CDR3 is TGCGCCAGCAGCCCCGGGACTAGCGGACATACGCAGTATTTT.

This chain joins TRBV7-9 and TRBJ2-7; D unclear. V lost 1 base and J lost 3, with 7 bases in between. The CDR3 is 13 residues long. Germline-derived CDR1 and CDR2 are SEHNR and FQNEAQ (reference sequence). In DNA form, the CDR3 reads TGTGCCAGCAGCTTAGTGGGTTTCTACGAGCAGTACTTC. It yields the protein CASSLVGFYEQYF.

Turning to this clone: Distinct nucleotide sequences in the sample also encode this CDR3. V gene TRBV5-1 combines with J gene TRBJ2-7; TRBD2 aligns across 9 bases. V was pared by 2 bases and J by 0 bases, with 0 bases of the junction left unmatched. Germline V gene sequence: CDR1 SGHRS, CDR2 YFSETQ. This CDR3 contains 14 residues. The CDR3 DNA sequence: TGCGCCAGCAGCTTTAGCGGGGGCTCCTACGAGCAGTACTTC. It yields the protein CASSFSGGSYEQYF.

The V gene is TRBV19, the J gene TRBJ1-2, with a possible D match to TRBD1 (5 bases). The germline CDR1 and CDR2 sequences are LNHDA and SQIVND (reference sequence). The V gene lost 7 bases and the J gene lost 1 base, with 13 bases spanning the gap. The CDR3 spans 14 residues. The CDR3 nucleotides are TGTGCCAGTACCTACCCAGGGAATAACTATGGCTACACCTTC. It translates to CASTYPGNNYGYTF.

This CDR3 reads CASSFDRESDTQYF. CDR3 coding DNA: TGTGCCAGCAGTTTTGACAGGGAGTCAGATACGCAGTATTTT. The chain links TRBV7-6 to TRBJ2-3, with 7 bases fitting TRBD1. This CDR3 has 14 amino acids. In germline, CDR1 is SGHVS, CDR2 FNYEAQ. Trimming at V came to 6 bases and at J to 4 bases, leaving 7 bases not matched to a gene. The full variable domain, completed using reference TRBV7-6 and TRBJ2-3, is GAGVSQSPRYKVTKRGQDVALRCDPISGHVSLYWYRQALGQGPEFLTYFNYEAQQDKSGLPNDRFSAERPEGSISTLTIQRTEQRDSAMYRCASSFDRESDTQYFGPGTRLTVL.

The chain joins TRBV6-5 to TRBJ1-1; D is uncertain. Trimming shortened V by 6 bases and J by 5 bases, and 10 bases separated the two germline ends. The CDR3 is made up of 12 amino acids. Germline V lookup: CDR1 MNHEY, CDR2 SVGAGI. In DNA, the CDR3 is TGTGCCAGCAGGGGGTTAAGGACTGAAGCTTTCTTT. It codes for CASRGLRTEAFF.

The chain's CDR3 is CASRPGPYEQYF. The CDR3 coding sequence is TGTGCCAGCAGACCCGGACCCTACGAGCAGTACTTC. This chain joins TRBV28 and TRBJ2-7; D unclear. CDR3 length: 12 residues. CDR1 is MDHEN, CDR2 SYDVKM, per germline. V was cut by 6 bases and J by 2 bases, with 8 bases left in between.

The V call is TRBV5-1, the J call TRBJ2-3; no definite D call. The CDR3 covers 16 residues. Between the trimmed V and J ends, which lost 4 bases and 4 bases, there was a span of 19 bases. Germline V gives CDR1 SGHRS, CDR2 YFSETQ. The CDR3 region is CASSVTRPRRADTQYF. The CDR3 nucleotides are TGCGCCAGCAGCGTGACAAGACCCCGAAGGGCAGATACGCAGTATTTT.

This chain connects TRBV9 to TRBJ2-7; possibly TRBD1 for D (6 bases). This CDR3 contains 15 residues. Germline-derived CDR1 and CDR2 are SGDLS and YYNGEE. Trimming removed 3 bases at V and 2 bases at J, with 15 bases between. Here the CDR3 reads CASSARRQDPYEQYF. The CDR3 DNA reads as TGTGCCAGCAGCGCCCGCCGACAGGACCCCTACGAGCAGTACTTC.

CDR3 loop: CAPKAGRTHSGNTIYF. CDR3 coding DNA: TGTGCCCCCAAAGCGGGCAGAACACATTCTGGAAACACCATATATTTT. The rearrangement uses TRBV28 and TRBJ1-3; D unclear. Looked up from germline, CDR1 is MDHEN and CDR2 is SYDVKM. V lost 11 bases, J lost 1 base, and 21 bases lay in between. The CDR3 is made up of 16 amino acids.

As concerns this clone: Other DNA sequences in this sample translate to the same CDR3. The CDR3 DNA sequence: TGTGCCAGCTCACCACTCACAGGTGGCGGGGGCTACACCTTC. Amino acid sequence: CASSPLTGGGGYTF. The rearrangement joins TRBV18 to TRBJ1-2, with D tentatively TRBD1 (5 bases). Trimming cost V 1 base and J 8 bases, with 14 bases left between them. The CDR3 has 14 residues. The germline V gene encodes CDR1 KGHSH and CDR2 LQKENI.

This chain joins TRBV29-1 and TRBJ2-7, with 7 bases fitting TRBD1. V gave up 6 bases and J gave up 7 bases; unmatched junction bases: 9. The CDR3 runs 12 residues. Germline values: CDR1 SQVTM, CDR2 ANQGSEA. CDR3 DNA sequence: TGCAGCGTGCGGACAGGTCATGAAGAGCAGTACTTC. This codes for CSVRTGHEEQYF.

This clone has more than one count but fewer than ten. This chain uses TRBV28 with TRBJ2-6, with no clear D. CDR1 MDHEN and CDR2 SYDVKM come from the germline V gene. The CDR3 length is 14 residues. Trimming left V 8 bases short and J 2 bases short, with 10 bases between. DNA of the CDR3: TGTGCCAGCGGCGGCGGTGCTGGGGCCAACGTCCTGACTTTC. This sequence encodes CASGGGAGANVLTF.

This clone was seen more than once but under ten times. The rearrangement links TRBV21-1 to TRBJ1-1; TRBD1, the table's D call, lacks a check against the DNA. TRBV21-1 is termed a pseudogene. The CDR3 length is 13 residues. The CDR3: CASSNQENTEAFF. Written as DNA, the CDR3 is TGTGCCAGCAGCAATCAGGAGAACACTGAAGCTTTCTTT.

Worth noting for this clone: This clone may be a read error of a much larger clone one base away. This sequence joins TRBV2 and TRBJ2-7, with D perhaps TRBD1 or TRBD2 (5 bases each). CDR3 length: 12 residues. Trimming took off 4 bases at V and 3 bases at J, with 7 bases between the two ends. Germline V gene sequence: CDR1 SNHLY, CDR2 FYNNEI. CDR3: CASSGDGYEQYF. The CDR3 bases are TGTGCCAGCAGTGGGGACGGCTACGAGCAGTACTTC.

The chain joins TRBV28 to TRBJ1-1; weak D call: TRBD1 (6 bases). Germline V gene lookup returns CDR1 MDHEN and CDR2 SYDVKM. The germline V and J ends were trimmed by 6 bases and 10 bases, with 18 bases remaining between them. The length of the CDR3 is 13 residues. CDR3 nucleotide sequence: TGTGCCAGCAGGATCACAGGGTTCGAGGGAGCTTTCTTT. As protein: CASRITGFEGAFF.

About this clone itself: A much larger clone lies one base from this, so it may be a read error. V is TRBV6-4 and J is TRBJ1-5; tentatively, D is TRBD1 (6 bases). Germline V gives CDR1 MRHNA, CDR2 SNTAGT. The CDR3 contains 14 residues. Trimming pared 7 bases from V and 0 bases from J, leaving 10 bases between. CDR3 sequence reads: CASNPTGSNQPQHF. The CDR3 nucleotides are TGTGCCAGCAACCCGACAGGTAGCAATCAGCCCCAGCATTTT.

This clone has just a few counts. The V gene is TRBV5-1, the J gene TRBJ2-5; D may be TRBD1 (6 bases). Germline V gene lookup returns CDR1 SGHRS and CDR2 YFSETQ. V was pared by 0 bases and J by 5 bases, with 14 bases between. CDR3 length equals 15 residues. The CDR3: CASSLVGGASETQYF. CDR3 coding DNA: TGCGCCAGCAGCTTGGTAGGGGGAGCGAGCGAGACCCAGTACTTC. Full variable domain (rest looked up from reference TRBV5-1 and TRBJ2-5): KAGVTQTPRYLIKTRGQQVTLSCSPISGHRSVSWYQQTPGQGLQFLFEYFSETQRNKGNFPGRFSGRQFSNSRSEMNVSTLELGDSALYLCASSLVGGASETQYFGPGTRLLVL.